Listed below are T cell receptor beta chains from one sample, sequenced in a study of vaccination effects on CD4 cells after COVID-19. No antigens are known for them. The protocol was immunoSEQ multiplex PCR, while the TCRdb copy is restricted to in-frame clones and leaves out a portion. The sample lists about 28,000 clones; more than 60% were seen once. Source: CD4+ T cells from PBMCs cultured with SARS-CoV-2 spike peptides, taken before COVID-19 vaccination. The receptor set was obtained from a human donor who received a COVID-19 vaccine. CDR3s include the opening cysteine and the closing phenylalanine or tryptophan. Fields, in order: V gene, clone size, D gene, J gene, CDR3 protein, CDR3 DNA. The D gene is left open where the match is weak. Size is stated for part of the rows, as once, few or many counts, or as a class when the clone is expanded.

>TRBV24-1|-|TRBD1|TRBJ2-3
CATSDPSGQGADTQYF
TGTGCCACCAGTGATCCCTCGGGACAGGGGGCAGATACGCAGTATTTT
>TRBV30|-|-|TRBJ1-1
CAWSASPDTEAFF
TGTGCCTGGAGTGCCTCTCCGGACACTGAAGCTTTCTTT
>TRBV5-4|-|-|TRBJ2-3
CASSLESETDTQYF
TGTGCCAGCAGCTTGGAGTCGGAAACAGATACGCAGTATTTT
>TRBV19|-|-|TRBJ2-1
CASRPRGGIYNEQFF
TGTGCCAGTAGACCCCGTGGGGGAATCTACAATGAGCAGTTCTTC
>TRBV6-2/TRBV6-3|-|-|TRBJ2-7
CASSYSRRSVRGGGPYEQYF
TGTGCCAGCAGTTACTCAAGGCGTTCGGTGCGGGGAGGAGGGCCCTACGAGCAGTACTTC
>TRBV12-3/TRBV12-4|-|-|TRBJ2-3
CASGRGSTDTQYF
TGTGCCAGCGGGAGGGGGAGCACAGATACGCAGTATTTT
>TRBV30|-|-|TRBJ1-6
CAWSGPPLHF
TGTGCCTGGAGTGGTCCACCCCTCCACTTT
>TRBV28|-|TRBD1|TRBJ2-2
CASSGRDRNTGELFF
TGTGCCAGCAGTGGCCGGGACAGAAACACCGGGGAGCTGTTTTTT
>TRBV5-1|-|TRBD2|TRBJ2-1
CASSQTSGRTKQFF
TGCGCCAGCAGTCAGACTAGCGGGAGGACCAAGCAGTTCTTC
>TRBV4-2|-|TRBD1|TRBJ1-1
CASRQDRGTEAFF
TGTGCCAGCAGACAGGACAGGGGTACTGAAGCTTTCTTT
>TRBV9|-|-|TRBJ1-1
CASSGGNPNTEAFF
TGTGCCAGCAGCGGAGGGAATCCCAACACTGAAGCTTTCTTT
>TRBV18|-|TRBD1|TRBJ1-5
CASSPNRGEGQPQHF
TGTGCCAGCTCACCAAACAGGGGCGAGGGTCAGCCCCAGCATTTT
>TRBV6-4|once|TRBD1|TRBJ2-5
CASSDSTGQLQETQYF
TGTGCCAGCAGTGACTCGACGGGACAGCTCCAAGAGACCCAGTACTTC
>TRBV6-1|-|-|TRBJ1-2
CASSDGVMTGYTF
TGTGCCAGCAGTGATGGGGTTATGACGGGCTACACCTTC
>TRBV27|-|-|TRBJ2-5
CASSLRRGLQETQYF
TGTGCCAGCAGTTTAAGACGGGGCCTGCAAGAGACCCAGTACTTC
>TRBV7-9|-|-|TRBJ2-1
CASSLRPPEAHEQFF
TGTGCCAGCAGCTTGAGACCCCCCGAGGCCCATGAGCAGTTCTTC
>TRBV19|-|TRBD1|TRBJ1-1
CASNRGSTEAFF
TGTGCCAGTAACAGGGGGAGCACTGAAGCTTTCTTT
>TRBV6-5|-|TRBD1|TRBJ2-7
CASSYRQGAYEQYF
TGTGCCAGCAGTTACCGGCAGGGGGCCTACGAGCAGTACTTC
>TRBV15|-|-|TRBJ2-5
CATSRDRGRETQYF
TGTGCCACCAGCAGAGATCGAGGGAGGGAGACCCAGTACTTC
>TRBV19|few|TRBD1|TRBJ1-2
CASSGQGLSYGYTF
TGTGCCAGTAGTGGACAGGGGCTGTCCTATGGCTACACCTTC
>TRBV11-2|-|TRBD1|TRBJ1-6
CASSSDRRSPLHF
TGTGCCAGCAGCTCGGACAGGCGATCACCCCTCCACTTT
>TRBV29-1|once|TRBD1|TRBJ1-1
CSVEVPGQGKTEAFF
TGCAGCGTTGAAGTCCCGGGACAGGGTAAGACTGAAGCTTTCTTT
>TRBV2|-|-|TRBJ1-2
CASSALGQSGGYTF
TGTGCCAGCAGTGCCCTCGGACAGTCCGGTGGCTACACCTTC
>TRBV5-8|-|TRBD1|TRBJ2-2
CASSPRPGQGNTGELFF
TGTGCCAGCAGCCCCAGACCGGGACAGGGGAACACCGGGGAGCTGTTTTTT
>TRBV3-1/TRBV3-2|-|-|TRBJ1-5
CASSTTGGSNQPQHF
TGTGCCAGCAGTACAACGGGGGGTAGCAATCAGCCCCAGCATTTT
>TRBV5-4|-|-|TRBJ1-4
CASSSRPESSNEKLFF
TGTGCCAGCAGCTCTCGACCGGAATCCTCTAATGAAAAACTGTTTTTT
>TRBV2|-|-|TRBJ1-2
CASSDANYGYTF
TGTGCCAGCAGTGATGCGAACTATGGCTACACCTTC
>TRBV7-9|-|TRBD1|TRBJ2-1
CASSQDRGGYNEQFF
TGTGCCAGCAGCCAGGACAGGGGGGGATACAATGAGCAGTTCTTC
>TRBV6-5|-|TRBD1|TRBJ2-1
CASRGLQGAGEQFF
TGTGCCAGCAGGGGGTTGCAGGGGGCGGGGGAGCAGTTCTTC
>TRBV6-2/TRBV6-3|medium-sized|-|TRBJ1-5
CASSYSPLGRALNQPQHF
TGTGCCAGCAGTTACTCCCCCCTCGGCAGGGCCCTCAATCAGCCCCAGCATTTT
>TRBV5-5|-|-|TRBJ1-1
CASSAAANTEAFF
TGTGCCAGCAGCGCCGCAGCGAACACTGAAGCTTTCTTT
>TRBV12-5|-|-|TRBJ2-7
CAVGPNSYEQYF
TGTGCTGTGGGACCGAACTCCTACGAGCAGTACTTC
>TRBV10-3|once|TRBD1|TRBJ1-1
CAITPTGGFNTEAFF
TGTGCCATCACTCCGACAGGGGGGTTTAACACTGAAGCTTTCTTT
>TRBV19|-|-|TRBJ2-2
CASSIWSSASNTGELFF
TGTGCCAGTAGTATTTGGAGTAGCGCCTCGAACACCGGGGAGCTGTTTTTT
>TRBV4-3|-|TRBD1|TRBJ1-2
CASSPGGAYGYTF
TGCGCCAGCAGCCCAGGGGGGGCTTATGGCTACACCTTC
>TRBV30|-|-|TRBJ1-4
CAWSPGPNEKLFF
TGTGCCTGGAGTCCGGGACCGAATGAAAAACTGTTTTTT
>TRBV6-4|-|-|TRBJ1-1
CASSIQVNTEAFF
TGTGCCAGCAGTATTCAGGTGAACACTGAAGCTTTCTTT
>TRBV7-9|-|-|TRBJ2-5
CASSFSQETQYF
TGTGCCAGCAGCTTCTCCCAAGAGACCCAGTACTTC
>TRBV2|-|-|TRBJ2-1
CASSEDVVSYNEQFF
TGTGCCAGCAGTGAAGACGTCGTATCCTACAATGAGCAGTTCTTC
>TRBV2|-|TRBD2|TRBJ2-1
CASTRWLGGRANEQFF
TGTGCCAGCACCAGATGGTTGGGCGGGAGGGCCAATGAGCAGTTCTTC
>TRBV7-2|-|-|TRBJ2-2
CASSLLMGTGELFF
TGTGCCAGCAGCTTACTCATGGGCACCGGGGAGCTGTTTTTT
>TRBV3-1/TRBV3-2|-|-|TRBJ2-3
CASSQITDTQYF
TGTGCCAGCAGCCAGATAACAGATACGCAGTATTTT
>TRBV12-3/TRBV12-4|-|-|TRBJ1-4
CASSFRFEKLFF
TGTGCCAGCAGTTTCCGATTTGAAAAACTGTTTTTT
>TRBV30|-|-|TRBJ1-2
CAWSRNGYTF
TGTGCCTGGAGTAGAAATGGCTACACCTTC
>TRBV5-1|-|-|TRBJ2-4
CASSSAGNIQYF
TGCGCCAGCAGCTCGGCGGGAAACATTCAGTACTTC